A single sample is the source of the 6 T cell receptor beta chains below, sequenced in a study of blood T cell repertoires in COVID-19. Sequenced by immunoSEQ multiplex PCR; TCRdb stores in-frame clones only, minus some. The repertoire has a few hundred thousand clones, about 88% of them found once; the top ten carry about 3%. Source material: peripheral blood. Receptors originate from a human donor in a cohort sampled during active COVID-19.

The genes are TRBV4-1 and TRBJ1-3, with 9 nucleotides matching TRBD1. Per germline, CDR1 MGHRA and CDR2 YSYEKL. The CDR3 has 16 residues. V shed 4 bases, J shed 2 bases, and the junction held 6 bases outside the gene matches. CDR3 residues: CASSLPRQGAGNTIYF. The CDR3 region has the DNA TGCGCCAGCAGCCTCCCCCGACAGGGGGCTGGAAACACCATATATTTT.

The V and J genes are TRBV21-1 and TRBJ2-7; the D call TRBD2 from the table was never checked on the DNA. TRBV21-1 has pseudogene status. The CDR3 covers 11 residues. The CDR3 sequence is CASSRLYEQYF. In nucleotides, the CDR3 is TGTGCCAGCAGCAGACTCTACGAGCAGTACTTC.

J is TRBJ1-2 and V is TRBV5-1; D is unclear. The germline V gene has CDR1 SGHRS and CDR2 YFSETQ. The CDR3 length is 16 residues. With 0 bases removed from V and 2 bases from J, the gap between germline ends came to 14 bases. This chain's CDR3 is CASSLGPMGSNYGYTF. The CDR3 DNA reads TGCGCCAGCAGCTTGGGGCCGATGGGCAGCAACTATGGCTACACCTTC.

The V call is TRBV5-5, the J call TRBJ1-2; a possible D gene is TRBD1 (6 bases). V lost 3 bases and J 1 base, leaving 19 bases between the germline ends. Looked up from germline, CDR1 is SGHKS and CDR2 is YYEKEE (reference sequence). The CDR3 is 17 residues long. The CDR3 DNA follows: TGTGCCAGCAGCTCTTCCGCAGGTGGACAGTTTAACTATGGCTACACCTTC. This codes for CASSSSAGGQFNYGYTF.

With regard to this clone: The sample has other DNA sequences that encode this CDR3 too. The chain carries TRBV30 and TRBJ1-2, with a weak D call TRBD1 (6 bases). Trimming took 0 bases from V and 5 from J, leaving 13 bases between them. The CDR3 has 14 amino acids. Germline CDR1 GTSNPN, CDR2 SVGIG (reference sequence). The CDR3 nucleotides are TGTGCCTGGAGTGTAGGGGGGGAAGATTATGGCTACACCTTC. Its translation: CAWSVGGEDYGYTF.

This rearrangement joins TRBV6-6 to TRBJ1-2, with TRBD1 matching 11 bases. This CDR3 comprises 15 residues. J gave up 8 bases and V 7 bases, and 12 bases lay outside the gene matches. Per the germline V gene, CDR1 is MNHNY and CDR2 is SVGAGI (reference sequence). The CDR3 protein is CASTIRTGGMRGYTF. CDR3 nucleotides: TGTGCCAGCACCATAAGGACAGGGGGCATGAGGGGCTACACCTTC.